This T cell receptor (beta chain) emerged from a study of blood T cell repertoires in COVID-19. Study-level background: In each case, the material was cDNA or gDNA derived from T cells, B-cell-depleted T cells, or PBMCs.

This clone was counted only a few times. Seattle researchers signed up patients amid active infection and tracked them longitudinally. The assay was immunoSEQ multiplex PCR, and TCRdb's table has in-frame clones only and misses some. The table lists 150,000 to 200,000 clones, roughly 82% of them singletons. CDR1 SGDLS and CDR2 YYNGEE come from the germline V gene. The CDR3 runs to 17 residues. The V gene end was trimmed by 4 bases and the J gene end by 2 bases; junction bases not matched to a gene: 10. The gene calls are TRBV9 and TRBJ2-2, with 8 bases lining up with TRBD1. Sequenced: peripheral blood. The sequence was collected from a woman in her fifties or sixties with COVID-19, enrolled during active disease. As DNA, the CDR3 is TGTGCCAGCAGCTCGACCAGACAGGGGCGTAACACCGGGGAGCTGTTTTTT. It encodes CASSSTRQGRNTGELFF.